The text below deals with one T cell receptor beta chain. Its antigen is not identified. These data are taken from a study of cytomegalovirus exposure and HLA in healthy donors. Whole-study results and caveats: What a later analysis reportedly showed was that an Asian-associated ancestry cluster had fewer N-insertions than the approximately 670-donor mean. By a later analysis, the bulk of CMV-associated TCR beta chains appeared HLA-restricted. TCR beta chains numbering under 200 were designated cytomegalovirus-associated.

The V and J ends lost 5 bases and 6 bases, in that order; junction bases with no gene match: 7. The length of the CDR3 is 16 residues. Germline V gene lookup returns CDR1 PRHDT and CDR2 FYEKMQ (reference sequence). The primer mix had 60 Vbeta and 13 Jbeta primers. Per the study methods: As a later analysis found, there were approximately 80 million unique TCR beta chains, of which roughly 11 million were shared. Assay used: immunoSEQ multiplex PCR; TCRdb lists only in-frame clones, some missing. The V and J calls and the clone size are those of that table, but D and trimming were determined from the DNA. The profile shows over 130,000 clones, roughly 90% of them singletons.

V is TRBV13 and J is TRBJ2-1; 13 bases match TRBD2. Sequences were obtained from PBMCs. This TCR was recovered from a woman in her forties in good health and CMV-seronegative. The CDR3 nucleotides are TGTGCCAGCAGCGTCGCCTGGACTAGCGGGAGCAATGAGCAGTTCTTC. It is translated as CASSVAWTSGSNEQFF.